This TCR beta chain was sequenced during a study of CD8 T cells in ankylosing spondylitis. Study results and limitations: Clones linked to disease were reported to show significant enrichment in matched ankylosing spondylitis synovial fluid.

MiXCR, applied by TCRdb to the 5' RACE reads, yields one record per CDR3 protein. The data contain approximately 350,000 distinct CDR3 sequences, roughly 22% of them singletons. Worth noting for this clonotype: Its specificity is not known.

V was pared by 2 bases and J by 5 bases, with 14 bases between. Germline-derived CDR1 and CDR2 are SGHDT and YYEEEE. This CDR3 region has 14 residues. Sequences were obtained from blood, either unsorted or a sorted T cell fraction (not recorded which). This sequence was found in a male donor with ankylosing spondylitis or in good health (not recorded which). V usage is TRBV5-6 and J usage is TRBJ2-7; D possibly uses TRBD1 or TRBD2 (6 bases each). The CDR3 loop reads CASSFWGAQHEQYF. In DNA, the CDR3 is TGTGCCAGCAGCTTTTGGGGGGCGCAACACGAGCAGTACTTC.